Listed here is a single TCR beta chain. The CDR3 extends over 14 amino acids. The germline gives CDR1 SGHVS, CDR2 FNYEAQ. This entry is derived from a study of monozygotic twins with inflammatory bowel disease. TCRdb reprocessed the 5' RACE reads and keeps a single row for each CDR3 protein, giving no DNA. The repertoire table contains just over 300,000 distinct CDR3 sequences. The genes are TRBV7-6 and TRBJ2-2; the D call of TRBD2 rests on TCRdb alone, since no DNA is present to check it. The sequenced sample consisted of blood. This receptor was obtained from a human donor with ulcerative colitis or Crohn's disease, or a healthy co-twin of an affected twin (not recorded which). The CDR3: CASSLAGRTGELFF. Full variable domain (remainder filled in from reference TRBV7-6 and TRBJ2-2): GAGVSQSPRYKVTKRGQDVALRCDPISGHVSLYWYRQALGQGPEFLTYFNYEAQQDKSGLPNDRFSAERPEGSISTLTIQRTEQRDSAMYRCASSLAGRTGELFFGEGSRLTVL.